The 12 T cell receptor beta chains reported below all come from one sample, sequenced in a study of T-cell memory formation after mild COVID-19. From the 5' RACE reads, TCRdb called clonotypes with MiXCR, one entry per CDR3 protein. The table records approximately 400,000 distinct CDR3 sequences, 20% to 30% of them present only once. Sample: PBMCs or a T cell subset sorted from them (not recorded which). All receptors derive from an adult woman who had mild COVID-19 (a few samples of this study predate the infection). Cell type and time point are not known.

This clonotype was recorded a few times. The DNA for the CDR3 is TGCAGTGCTAGAGCCCGCGGCGAGAACACCGGGGAGCTGTTTTTT. Residues: CSARARGENTGELFF. The chain uses TRBV20-1 and TRBJ2-2; no clear D gene. The germline V and J ends were trimmed by 1 base and 1 base, with 10 bases remaining between them. The germline V gene has CDR1 DFQATT and CDR2 SNEGSKA (reference sequence). CDR3 size: 15 residues.

The chain carries TRBV7-9 and TRBJ1-4; TRBD1 is a possible D gene (5 bases). V was shortened by 1 base and J by 10 bases, with 19 bases between the two germline ends. The CDR3 has 16 amino acids. The germline CDR1 and CDR2 sequences are SEHNR and FQNEAQ (reference sequence). CDR3 in amino acids: CASSLEGSILGGKLFF. The CDR3 DNA is TGTGCCAGCAGCTTAGAGGGTTCGATCCTCGGGGGAAAACTGTTTTTT.

This chain connects TRBV19 to TRBJ1-2, with TRBD1 as a possible D gene (6 bases). Germline assignment: CDR1 LNHDA and CDR2 SQIVND (reference sequence). This CDR3 spans 18 amino acids. The germline V and J ends were trimmed by 1 base and 4 bases, with 22 bases remaining between them. In DNA, the CDR3 is TGTGCCAGTAGTATAGTAGGGCCGCGGGGGGGGCTGGTCTATGGCTACACCTTC. This translates into CASSIVGPRGGLVYGYTF.

This clonotype was picked up a small number of times. The chain is built from TRBV4-1 and TRBJ2-3; D is ambiguous. Between the trimmed V and J ends, which lost 5 bases and 5 bases, there was a span of 11 bases. The CDR3 spans 13 residues. Germline CDR1 MGHRA, CDR2 YSYEKL. Here the CDR3 reads CASSSRVLDTQYF. The CDR3 DNA is TGCGCCAGCAGCTCCCGGGTCCTAGATACGCAGTATTTT.

This chain links TRBV7-6 with TRBJ2-3, with 9 bases matching TRBD2. Per the germline V gene, CDR1 is SGHVS and CDR2 is FNYEAQ. CDR3 length: 18 amino acids. V dropped 0 bases and J dropped 5; count of bases not matched to a gene: 12. CDR3 nucleotide sequence: TGTGCCAGCAGCTTAGCACTGTCCCGGCGGGGGGGGAAAGATACGCAGTATTTT. It yields the protein CASSLALSRRGGKDTQYF.

The chain is built from TRBV12-3 or TRBV12-4 and TRBJ2-2; D unclear. V was shortened by 6 bases and J by 6 bases, with 8 bases between the two germline ends. CDR3 size: 12 residues. DNA for the CDR3: TGTGCCAGCAGCCAACTTTCCGGGGAGCTGTTTTTT. Amino acid sequence: CASSQLSGELFF.

The chain is built from TRBV7-9 and TRBJ2-5; unclear D gene. The V end was cut by 5 bases, the J end by 1 base, with 17 bases between. Germline CDR1 is SEHNR and CDR2 is FQNEAQ (reference sequence). The CDR3 contains 16 residues. CDR3 residues: CASSPPGRAFQETQYF. Here the CDR3 DNA reads TGTGCCAGCAGCCCTCCGGGCAGAGCCTTCCAAGAGACCCAGTACTTC.

V usage is TRBV29-1 and J usage is TRBJ2-7; no clear D. This CDR3 is built from 12 residues. V was shortened by 6 bases and J by 7 bases, with 16 bases between the two germline ends. Germline V CDR1 and CDR2: SQVTM, ANQGSEA. CDR3 nucleotide sequence: TGCAGCGTCGAATGGGTAGGGCGGGAGCAGTACTTC. Translating it yields CSVEWVGREQYF.

This chain joins TRBV6-5 and TRBJ2-7; 10 bases fit TRBD1. The V and J ends lost 6 bases and 4 bases, in that order; junction bases with no gene match: 9. This CDR3 is 15 amino acids long. Per the germline V gene, CDR1 is MNHEY and CDR2 is SVGAGI. CDR3 sequence: CASSHVRDRGYEQYF. CDR3 nucleotide sequence: TGTGCCAGCAGCCATGTAAGGGACAGGGGATACGAGCAGTACTTC.

This clonotype was observed a few times. The chain links TRBV20-1 to TRBJ2-7; no clear D. This CDR3 is 12 amino acids long. V was trimmed by 2 bases and J by 2 bases, leaving 7 bases between them. Germline V gene lookup returns CDR1 DFQATT and CDR2 SNEGSKA (reference sequence). The CDR3 is CSARLSAYEQYF. CDR3 in DNA: TGCAGTGCTAGACTAAGCGCCTACGAGCAGTACTTC.

This clonotype was counted at least ten times. The rearrangement links TRBV29-1 to TRBJ2-5, with D unresolved. The CDR3 length is 13 residues. CDR1 is SQVTM and CDR2 is ANQGSEA in the germline V gene. V was clipped by 0 bases and J by 2 bases, with 7 bases between them. This chain's CDR3 is CSVEEWRQETQYF. DNA for the CDR3: TGCAGCGTTGAAGAATGGCGGCAAGAGACCCAGTACTTC.

This chain connects TRBV30 to TRBJ2-3, with 9 bases aligning to TRBD2. Losses at the gene ends were 2 bases for V and 2 bases for J; bases not matched to a gene: 8. This CDR3 has 16 residues. Germline CDR1 and CDR2: GTSNPN and SVGIG (reference sequence). CDR3 loop: CAWSRSSGAYTDTQYF. The CDR3 nucleotides read TGTGCCTGGAGTAGGTCTAGCGGGGCTTACACAGATACGCAGTATTTT.